This entry lists 27 T cell receptor beta chains sequenced from one sample in a study of PD-1 blockade in classical Hodgkin lymphoma. Sequencing was performed with immunoSEQ multiplex PCR; in TCRdb, only in-frame clones are kept and a portion is missing. The table shows some 20,000 clones, with roughly 78% occurring only once. After autologous stem cell transplantation all patients relapsed, and prior brentuximab vedotin exposure differed between cohorts. The specimen comprised peripheral blood mononuclear cells (PBMCs), sampled before the second cycle of nivolumab. The receptors originated from a human donor with classical Hodgkin lymphoma.

The chain employs TRBV19 and TRBJ1-3; no definite D call. CDR1 and CDR2 (germline): LNHDA, SQIVND (reference sequence). The CDR3 spans 15 residues. Trimming shortened V by 3 bases and J by 0 bases, and 9 bases separated the two germline ends. The CDR3 loop is CASSMTPFSGNTIYF. The CDR3 nucleotides read TGTGCCAGTAGTATGACGCCATTCTCTGGAAACACCATATATTTT.

V usage is TRBV4-1 and J usage is TRBJ1-4; D call uncertain. The V gene's germline CDR1 is MGHRA and CDR2 YSYEKL. The ends were cut back, 0 bases at V and 11 bases at J, with 10 bases in the middle. The CDR3 length is 13 residues. DNA of the CDR3: TGCGCCAGCAGCCAAGAGCAGGAGGATAAACTGTTTTTT. It encodes CASSQEQEDKLFF.

This chain links TRBV6-4 with TRBJ2-7, with D perhaps matching TRBD1 (5 bases). Germline lookup yields CDR1 MRHNA and CDR2 SNTAGT. This CDR3 spans 17 amino acids. Trimming removed 6 bases from V and 0 bases from J, with 21 bases in between. CDR3 sequence (DNA): TGTGCCAGCAGGATCTCAGGGCTCTTACTTAGCTCCTACGAGCAGTACGTC. Protein: CASRISGLLLSSYEQYV.

In its sample, this clone was seen once. In nucleotides, the CDR3 is TGTGCCAGCAGCCCCGCAACTAGCGGAGGCAAAAACATTCAGTACTTC. Residues: CASSPATSGGKNIQYF. V is TRBV7-9 and J is TRBJ2-4; 8 bases map to TRBD2. J gave up 3 bases and V 5 bases, and 9 bases lay outside the gene matches. Germline V gene data show CDR1 as SEHNR and CDR2 as FQNEAQ (reference sequence). The CDR3 extends over 16 amino acids.

This clone was picked up one time. CDR3 sequence reads: CASSEELNSPLHF. DNA for the CDR3: TGTGCCAGCAGTGAAGAGCTAAATTCACCCCTCCACTTT. The chain links TRBV2 to TRBJ1-6; the D is unclear. Germline CDR1 is SNHLY and CDR2 is FYNNEI. The CDR3 totals 13 residues. V was clipped by 1 base and J by 7 bases, with 5 bases between them. Full variable domain (rest looked up from reference TRBV2 and TRBJ1-6): EPEVTQTPSHQVTQMGQEVILRCVPISNHLYFYWYRQILGQKVEFLVSFYNNEISEKSEIFDDQFSVERPDGSNFTLKIRSTKLEDSAMYFCASSEELNSPLHFGNGTRLTVT.

The chain has TRBV27 and TRBJ2-5, with D tentatively TRBD2 (5 bases). The DNA end lines up better with TRBJ2-7; the J call may be wrong. CDR3 size: 13 residues. The germline CDR1 and CDR2 sequences are MNHEY and SMNVEV (reference sequence). CDR3 residues: CASSYRGWDEQYF. The DNA for the CDR3 is TGTGCCAGCAGTTACCGGGGATGGGACGAGCAGTACTTC.

The rearrangement uses TRBV9 and TRBJ2-3; the D is unclear. The germline V gene encodes CDR1 SGDLS and CDR2 YYNGEE. V gave up 1 base and J gave up 0 bases, with 6 bases separating them. This CDR3 has 14 residues. CDR3 residues: CASSVSRSTDTQYF. The CDR3 coding sequence is TGTGCCAGCAGCGTATCAAGAAGCACAGATACGCAGTATTTT.

V and J are TRBV15 and TRBJ2-3; D is ambiguous. V was pared by 0 bases and J by 0 bases, with 4 bases between. CDR3 size: 14 residues. Germline lookup yields CDR1 LNHNV and CDR2 YYDKDF (reference sequence). This CDR3 reads CATSRDKSTDTQYF. The DNA for the CDR3 is TGTGCCACCAGCAGAGATAAAAGCACAGATACGCAGTATTTT.

This rearrangement joins TRBV7-6 to TRBJ2-7, with D unclear. The CDR3 has 13 amino acids. Germline V CDR1 and CDR2: SGHVS, FNYEAQ. Trimming stripped 5 bases from V and 6 bases from J, with 14 bases between. CDR3 nucleotides: TGTGCCAGCAGCCCAAGGACCCTGCTCGAGCAGTACTTC. Translated: CASSPRTLLEQYF.

The chain employs TRBV28 and TRBJ1-6, with TRBD1 as a possible D gene (6 bases). The CDR3 sequence is 17 residues long. Trimming removed 1 base at V and 7 bases at J, with 17 bases between. Germline values: CDR1 MDHEN, CDR2 SYDVKM. The CDR3 coding sequence is TGTGCCAGCAGTTTATTTTCGGGCAGGGGCTTAAATTCACCCCTCCACTTT. It yields the protein CASSLFSGRGLNSPLHF.

The genes are TRBV4-3 and TRBJ2-3; perhaps TRBD2 as D (6 bases). The CDR3 sequence is 16 residues long. The V gene's germline CDR1 is LGHNA and CDR2 YSLEER. Trimming stripped 0 bases from V and 1 base from J, with 11 bases between. As DNA, the CDR3 is TGCGCCAGCAGCCAAGAAGGGCGGGACGGCACAGATACGCAGTATTTT. Its protein product is CASSQEGRDGTDTQYF.

The rearrangement joins TRBV7-2 to TRBJ2-7; the match to TRBD2 covers 7 bases. After removal of 1 base from V and 2 bases from J, the junction contained 8 bases not matched to a gene. The CDR3 contains 16 residues. CDR1 and CDR2 (germline): SGHTA, FQGNSA. CDR3 in DNA: TGTGCCAGCAGCTTAGTCCAGCTAGCGGCTACCTACGAGCAGTACTTC. This sequence encodes CASSLVQLAATYEQYF.

This clone was counted between two and nine times. The genes are TRBV6-1 and TRBJ2-1; D unresolved. The V end lost 5 bases, the J end lost 2 bases, and 1 base lay between the germline ends. The germline V gene encodes CDR1 MNHNS and CDR2 SASEGT. The CDR3 covers 11 residues. CDR3 coding DNA: TGTGCCAGCAGTACCTACAATGAGCAGTTCTTC. The encoded protein is CASSTYNEQFF.

The chain is built from TRBV4-1 and TRBJ2-6, with TRBD2 identical over 12 bases. CDR1 and CDR2 from the germline V gene are MGHRA and YSYEKL. V was pared by 1 base and J by 3 bases, with 7 bases of the junction left unmatched. CDR3 length: 19 amino acids. The CDR3 loop is CASSQVPSGRAGGANVLTF. Here the CDR3 DNA reads TGCGCCAGCAGCCAAGTGCCTAGCGGGAGGGCCGGTGGGGCCAACGTCCTGACTTTC.

The chain is built from TRBV25-1 and TRBJ2-2; D uncertain. This CDR3 spans 11 amino acids. Per germline, CDR1 MGHDK and CDR2 SYGVNS. V gave up 7 bases and J gave up 3 bases, with 3 bases separating them. The CDR3 DNA follows: TGTGCCAGCACGGACACCGGGGAGCTGTTTTTT. This codes for CASTDTGELFF.

The rearrangement links TRBV10-3 to TRBJ2-7; 7 positions agree with TRBD2. Germline assignment: CDR1 ENHRY and CDR2 SYGVKD. The CDR3 totals 14 residues. V was clipped by 5 bases and J by 0 bases; unmatched bases: 4. The CDR3 spells CAISPGGSSYEQYV. The CDR3 coding sequence is TGTGCCATCAGTCCCGGGGGGAGCTCCTACGAGCAGTACGTC.

V and J are TRBV7-9 and TRBJ2-3; unclear D gene. Germline assignment: CDR1 SEHNR and CDR2 FQNEAQ (reference sequence). CDR3 length: 13 amino acids. The V end was cut by 5 bases, the J end by 0 bases, with 6 bases between. In DNA form, the CDR3 reads TGTGCCAGCAGCACTGGCAGCACAGATACGCAGTATTTT. It is translated as CASSTGSTDTQYF. The whole variable domain, filled in from reference TRBV7-9 and TRBJ2-3, reads DTGVSQNPRHKITKRGQNVTFRCDPISEHNRLYWYRQTLGQGPEFLTYFQNEAQLEKSRLLSDRFSAERPKGSFSTLEIQRTEQGDSAMYLCASSTGSTDTQYFGPGTRLTVL.

In this sample, this clone turned up a few times. The rearrangement uses TRBV10-3 and TRBJ2-3; D possibly uses TRBD1 or TRBD2 (5 bases each). The V gene lost 0 bases and the J gene lost 12 bases, with 7 bases spanning the gap. Germline-derived CDR1 and CDR2 are ENHRY and SYGVKD. The CDR3 runs to 11 residues. CDR3 bases: TGTGCCATCAGTGAGTCGGGACGTCAGTATTTT. As protein: CAISESGRQYF.

The chain recombines TRBV5-1 with TRBJ1-2; D might be TRBD1 (6 bases). This CDR3 is 16 amino acids long. The V end lost 4 bases, the J end lost 2 bases, and 18 bases lay between the germline ends. Germline V gives CDR1 SGHRS, CDR2 YFSETQ. The CDR3 DNA reads as TGCGCCAGCAGCCAGACACAGGGAATTGGGAACTATGGCTACACCTTC. Amino acid sequence: CASSQTQGIGNYGYTF.

This clone was picked up a small number of times. The chain is built from TRBV5-4 and TRBJ2-2; unclear D gene. CDR1 is SGHNT and CDR2 is YYREEE in the germline V gene (reference sequence). The germline V and J ends were trimmed by 4 bases and 4 bases, with 11 bases remaining between them. The CDR3 has 14 residues. The CDR3 nucleotides read TGTGCCAGCAGCGGCCAAGCGATCACCGGGGAGCTGTTTTTT. It yields the protein CASSGQAITGELFF.

The gene calls are TRBV7-6 and TRBJ1-6, with D hard to call. Germline assignment: CDR1 SGHVS and CDR2 FNYEAQ. The CDR3 is made up of 16 amino acids. Trimming took off 5 bases at V and 2 bases at J, with 13 bases between the two ends. The CDR3 coding sequence is TGTGCCAGCAGCCCCCACTCGATGGCCTATAATTCACCCCTCCACTTT. Its translation is CASSPHSMAYNSPLHF. The variable domain in full, completed from reference TRBV7-6 and TRBJ1-6, reads GAGVSQSPRYKVTKRGQDVALRCDPISGHVSLYWYRQALGQGPEFLTYFNYEAQQDKSGLPNDRFSAERPEGSISTLTIQRTEQRDSAMYRCASSPHSMAYNSPLHFGNGTRLTVT.

The J gene is TRBJ1-4, the V gene TRBV6-5, with TRBD1 as a possible D gene (5 bases). CDR3 length equals 14 residues. CDR1 is MNHEY, CDR2 SVGAGI, per germline. Trimming pared 6 bases from V and 10 bases from J, leaving 18 bases between. The CDR3 here is CASRVSQGSGKLFF. In DNA form, the CDR3 reads TGTGCCAGCAGAGTCTCCCAGGGATCAGGAAAACTGTTTTTT.

This clone counts as medium-sized. This rearrangement joins TRBV6-5 to TRBJ1-6, with D unresolved. The ends were cut back, 0 bases at V and 7 bases at J, with 10 bases in the middle. Per germline, CDR1 MNHEY and CDR2 SVGAGI. The CDR3 has 15 amino acids. The CDR3 sequence: CASSYSEGGNSPLHF. The DNA of the CDR3 is TGTGCCAGCAGTTACTCGGAGGGTGGGAATTCACCCCTCCACTTT.

The table lists this clone with a count of one. The chain recombines TRBV6-4 with TRBJ1-5, with 7 positions matching TRBD1. The CDR3 length is 17 residues. The germline V gene encodes CDR1 MRHNA and CDR2 SNTAGT. V dropped 6 bases and J dropped 6; count of bases not matched to a gene: 17. The CDR3 is CASRKQGRWFSVQPQHF. The CDR3 DNA reads TGTGCCAGCAGGAAACAGGGGAGGTGGTTTTCGGTTCAGCCCCAGCATTTT.

J is TRBJ2-7 and V is TRBV6-1; D gene uncertain. V lost 4 bases to trimming and J lost 4 bases, with 5 bases between them. Germline CDR1 MNHNS, CDR2 SASEGT. The CDR3 runs 11 residues. The CDR3 region has the DNA TGTGCCAGCAGTGCCAAATACGAGCAGTACGTC. It yields the protein CASSAKYEQYV.

CDR3 sequence: CASSQRPGVEPQHF. The DNA for the CDR3 is TGTGCCAGCAGCCAAAGACCGGGTGTAGAGCCCCAGCATTTT. The gene calls are TRBV5-4 and TRBJ1-5; D is ambiguous. The germline V gene encodes CDR1 SGHNT and CDR2 YYREEE (reference sequence). Trimming left V 4 bases short and J 8 bases short, with 16 bases between. The CDR3 totals 14 residues.

The V and J genes are TRBV2 and TRBJ2-7, with a possible D match to TRBD2 (5 bases). CDR1 and CDR2 from the germline V gene are SNHLY and FYNNEI. The V gene lost 1 base and the J gene lost 0 bases, with 13 bases spanning the gap. CDR3 length: 16 amino acids. CDR3 sequence reads: CASSEVGDGSSYEQYF. CDR3 sequence (DNA): TGTGCCAGCAGTGAAGTCGGGGATGGTAGCTCCTACGAGCAGTACTTC. The full variable domain, completed using reference TRBV2 and TRBJ2-7, is EPEVTQTPSHQVTQMGQEVILRCVPISNHLYFYWYRQILGQKVEFLVSFYNNEISEKSEIFDDQFSVERPDGSNFTLKIRSTKLEDSAMYFCASSEVGDGSSYEQYFGPGTRLTVT.